This T cell receptor beta chain was retrieved from a study of blood T cells in healthy people across ages. The second PCR ran 7 to 11 cycles with a sample-barcoded 5' primer and J-beta primers. Each cDNA molecule was tagged by a template-switch adaptor with 12 random nucleotides. TCRdb reanalysed the 5' RACE reads using MiXCR and keeps one entry per CDR3 protein. The repertoire holds roughly 800,000 distinct CDR3 sequences, with 25% as singletons. CDR1 SQVTM and CDR2 ANQGSEA come from the germline V gene. The CDR3 sequence is 13 residues long. The V segment lost 4 bases and the J segment 7 bases; nucleotides outside the gene matches: 10. The sample was also reused in another study, on T cells of mothers and their children.

This receptor was taken from a boy aged 5-17 years in good health. The chain recombines TRBV29-1 with TRBJ2-7, with TRBD2 matching 7 bases. The material sequenced was blood. The CDR3 DNA reads as TGCAGCGTTGGCCGCGCGGGAGCGGGTGAGCAGTACTTC. Protein product: CSVGRAGAGEQYF.